The 23 T cell receptor beta chains below come from one sample, sequenced in a study of blood T cell repertoires in COVID-19. The method was immunoSEQ multiplex PCR; TCRdb's version includes in-frame clones alone and lacks a portion of them. Among 140,000 to 150,000 clones listed, about 88% were seen once. Source material: peripheral blood. All receptors come from a human donor in a cohort sampled during active COVID-19.

The J gene is TRBJ1-2, the V gene TRBV27, with 10 bases lining up with TRBD1. Per the germline V gene, CDR1 is MNHEY and CDR2 is SMNVEV (reference sequence). This CDR3 is built from 16 residues. V was pared by 0 bases and J by 3 bases, with 4 bases of the junction left unmatched. The CDR3 sequence is CASSLSRDRGYYGYTF. The CDR3 DNA is TGTGCCAGCAGTTTATCTAGGGACAGGGGATACTATGGCTACACCTTC.

J is TRBJ2-3 and V is TRBV5-1, with D possibly matching TRBD2 (5 bases). CDR1 is SGHRS, CDR2 YFSETQ, per germline. This CDR3 is built from 14 residues. V was trimmed by 2 bases and J by 7 bases, leaving 14 bases between them. The CDR3 loop is CASSFPTPGNTQYF. In DNA, the CDR3 is TGCGCCAGCAGCTTCCCGACCCCCGGGAATACGCAGTATTTT.

The chain couples TRBV7-2 to TRBJ2-5; the D gene is possibly TRBD1 (6 bases). Trimming left V 4 bases short and J 4 bases short, with 10 bases between. This CDR3 spans 13 amino acids. Germline CDR1 SGHTA, CDR2 FQGNSA. CDR3 loop: CASSSAGAETQYF. In DNA, the CDR3 is TGTGCCAGCAGCTCCGCAGGGGCAGAGACCCAGTACTTC. The full variable domain, with the rest looked up from reference TRBV7-2 and TRBJ2-5, is GAGVSQSPSNKVTEKGKDVELRCDPISGHTALYWYRQSLGQGLEFLIYFQGNSAPDKSGLPSDRFSAERTGGSVSTLTIQRTQQEDSAVYLCASSSAGAETQYFGPGTRLLVL.

The J gene is TRBJ2-5, the V gene TRBV6-5; 11 nucleotides agree with TRBD2. J gave up 4 bases and V 6 bases, and 1 base lay outside the gene matches. CDR1 is MNHEY and CDR2 is SVGAGI in the germline V gene. The CDR3 extends over 13 amino acids. The CDR3 DNA follows: TGTGCCAGCAGACTAGCGGGGGCAGAGACCCAGTACTTC. Its protein product is CASRLAGAETQYF.

The chain combines TRBV7-6 with TRBJ2-3; 7 bases agree with TRBD1. Germline V lookup: CDR1 SGHVS, CDR2 FNYEAQ. This CDR3 has 14 residues. V lost 1 base, J lost 2 bases, and 0 bases stayed unmatched. The chain's CDR3 is CASSLEGATDTQYF. The CDR3 DNA sequence: TGTGCCAGCAGCTTAGAGGGGGCCACAGATACGCAGTATTTT.

The chain combines TRBV11-2 with TRBJ1-2, with no clear D. The V end lost 4 bases, the J end lost 3 bases, and 6 bases lay between the germline ends. In germline, CDR1 is SGHAT, CDR2 FQNNGV. This CDR3 has 12 residues. The CDR3 bases are TGTGCCAGCAGCTCCGAGTACTATGGCTACACCTTC. It encodes CASSSEYYGYTF.

The V and J genes are TRBV18 and TRBJ2-5, with a weak D call TRBD1 (5 bases). V was trimmed by 0 bases and J by 2 bases, leaving 13 bases between them. CDR1 is KGHSH, CDR2 LQKENI, per germline. The CDR3 consists of 16 residues. Written as DNA, the CDR3 is TGTGCCAGCTCACCACCAATCCCAGGGTCACAAGAGACCCAGTACTTC. As protein: CASSPPIPGSQETQYF.

This chain links TRBV4-3 with TRBJ2-5; 7 bases fit TRBD2. After removal of 4 bases from V and 4 bases from J, the junction contained 6 bases not matched to a gene. The germline CDR1 and CDR2 sequences are LGHNA and YSLEER. CDR3 length equals 14 residues. The CDR3: CASSPGPGGETQYF. In DNA form, the CDR3 reads TGCGCCAGCAGCCCGGGGCCGGGAGGAGAGACCCAGTACTTC.

In this sample, this clone turned up once. V is TRBV7-9 and J is TRBJ1-1; perhaps TRBD1 as D (6 bases). Germline lookup yields CDR1 SEHNR and CDR2 FQNEAQ (reference sequence). Trimming stripped 5 bases from V and 1 base from J, with 11 bases between. CDR3 length: 14 amino acids. The CDR3 bases are TGTGCCAGCAGCCCGAGGGGGGGGAACACTGAAGCTTTCTTT. Protein: CASSPRGGNTEAFF.

The genes are TRBV7-3 and TRBJ2-2; tentatively, D is TRBD2 (5 bases). CDR1 and CDR2 from the germline V gene are SGHTA and FQGTGA. Trimming took 1 base from V and 5 from J, leaving 20 bases between them. CDR3 length: 18 amino acids. The CDR3: CASSLKALDGFGTGELFF. The CDR3 coding sequence is TGTGCCAGCAGCTTAAAGGCACTAGACGGGTTTGGGACCGGGGAGCTGTTTTTT.

The V call is TRBV5-4, the J call TRBJ1-4; D perhaps matches TRBD1 (5 bases). Per the germline V gene, CDR1 is SGHNT and CDR2 is YYREEE (reference sequence). There are 14 residues in the CDR3. Trimming left V 4 bases short and J 2 bases short, with 9 bases between. The chain's CDR3 is CASSKGLTNEKLFF. The CDR3, as DNA: TGTGCCAGCAGCAAGGGACTGACTAATGAAAAACTGTTTTTT.

The count of this clone is one. In nucleotides, the CDR3 is TGTGCCAGCAGTTACTCGTCAACCGGTCAGCCCCAGCATTTT. Encoded protein: CASSYSSTGQPQHF. The genes are TRBV6-6 and TRBJ1-5; D gene unclear. The CDR3 loop spans 14 amino acids. V lost 0 bases, J lost 6 bases, and 9 bases lay in between. Germline-derived CDR1 and CDR2 are MNHNY and SVGAGI (reference sequence).

This clone came up a few times. The chain links TRBV27 to TRBJ2-5; 13 positions match TRBD2. The CDR3 covers 14 residues. Germline V gene lookup returns CDR1 MNHEY and CDR2 SMNVEV (reference sequence). Trimming removed 8 bases from V and 5 bases from J; junction bases left unmatched: 5. The CDR3 coding sequence is TGTGCCAGCCGACTAGCGGGAGGCGGCGAGACCCAGTACTTC. It codes for CASRLAGGGETQYF.

V and J are TRBV28 and TRBJ1-6; D remains unclear. With 3 bases removed from V and 6 bases from J, the gap between germline ends came to 12 bases. The CDR3 has 15 residues. Germline CDR1 MDHEN, CDR2 SYDVKM. CDR3 bases: TGTGCCAGCAGTTTGTCGACTACCCCTAATTCACCCCTCCACTTT. Amino acid sequence: CASSLSTTPNSPLHF.

The V gene is TRBV5-1, the J gene TRBJ2-1; 9 bases are shared with TRBD2. The V gene's germline CDR1 is SGHRS and CDR2 YFSETQ. The V and J ends lost 5 bases and 5 bases, in that order; junction bases with no gene match: 8. The CDR3 runs 15 residues. The CDR3 loop reads CASSSSGGSHNEQFF. The CDR3 region has the DNA TGCGCCAGCAGTTCAAGCGGGGGGTCCCACAATGAGCAGTTCTTC.

Only one count was recorded for this clone. V is TRBV5-1 and J is TRBJ2-7; TRBD1 matches at 7 bases. The germline gives CDR1 SGHRS, CDR2 YFSETQ. The V gene end was trimmed by 4 bases and the J gene end by 2 bases; junction bases not matched to a gene: 6. This CDR3 spans 14 amino acids. CDR3 nucleotide sequence: TGCGCCAGCAGCCCCGGAGGACAGGCCTACGAGCAGTACTTC. The encoded protein is CASSPGGQAYEQYF. The full variable domain, completed using reference TRBV5-1 and TRBJ2-7, is KAGVTQTPRYLIKTRGQQVTLSCSPISGHRSVSWYQQTPGQGLQFLFEYFSETQRNKGNFPGRFSGRQFSNSRSEMNVSTLELGDSALYLCASSPGGQAYEQYFGPGTRLTVT.

This chain connects TRBV2 to TRBJ2-1, with 9 bases that match TRBD2. The CDR3 is 16 residues long. Germline values: CDR1 SNHLY, CDR2 FYNNEI. Trimming cost V 2 bases and J 2 bases; bases outside gene matches: 4. This CDR3 is CASSERGGGAYNEQFF. CDR3 nucleotide sequence: TGTGCCAGCAGTGAAAGAGGCGGGGGGGCCTACAATGAGCAGTTCTTC.

This chain uses TRBV18 with TRBJ2-5; TRBD2 agrees at 14 bases. The J segment lost 5 bases and the V segment lost 6 bases, leaving 2 bases of the junction unmatched. The CDR3 extends over 14 amino acids. Looked up from germline, CDR1 is KGHSH and CDR2 is LQKENI. The CDR3 nucleotides are TGTGCCAGCTCTGGACTAGCGGGGGGTGAGACCCAGTACTTC. Protein: CASSGLAGGETQYF.

The chain recombines TRBV6-2 or TRBV6-3 with TRBJ2-3; maybe TRBD2 (6 bases). V lost 0 bases and J 4 bases, leaving 8 bases between the germline ends. The CDR3 extends over 14 amino acids. Germline-derived CDR1 and CDR2 are MNHEY and SVGEGT. The CDR3 sequence: CASSYSPGADTQYF. DNA of the CDR3: TGTGCCAGCAGTTACTCCCCGGGGGCAGATACGCAGTATTTT.

CDR3 region: CASSYSGSEQPQHF. DNA for the CDR3: TGTGCCAGCAGTTATTCAGGCTCCGAACAGCCCCAGCATTTT. The chain is built from TRBV6-6 and TRBJ1-5; D gene unclear. This CDR3 has 14 amino acids. Trimming shortened V by 3 bases and J by 7 bases, and 13 bases separated the two germline ends. CDR1 and CDR2 (germline): MNHNY, SVGAGI (reference sequence).

This clone was detected only once. The J gene is TRBJ2-3, the V gene TRBV6-1, with D perhaps matching TRBD2 (5 bases). From germline, CDR1 is MNHNS and CDR2 SASEGT. Trimming pared 0 bases from V and 1 base from J, leaving 11 bases between. The length of the CDR3 is 16 residues. CDR3 sequence (DNA): TGTGCCAGCAGTGAAGCTATCGGGGTGGGCACAGATACGCAGTATTTT. Translation gives CASSEAIGVGTDTQYF.

The gene calls are TRBV7-9 and TRBJ2-7; D is possibly TRBD2 (5 bases). In germline, CDR1 is SEHNR, CDR2 FQNEAQ (reference sequence). The V gene lost 5 bases and the J gene lost 3 bases, with 14 bases spanning the gap. The CDR3 loop spans 14 amino acids. As DNA, the CDR3 is TGTGCCAGCAGCCCTACGGGAAAGGGCTACGAGCAGTACTTC. It encodes CASSPTGKGYEQYF.

The chain is built from TRBV11-2 and TRBJ2-7; the D is unclear. The CDR3 has 15 residues. Germline lookup yields CDR1 SGHAT and CDR2 FQNNGV. The V gene lost 1 base and the J gene lost 0 bases, with 10 bases spanning the gap. The CDR3 region is CASSLVGGGSYEQYF. CDR3 sequence (DNA): TGTGCCAGCAGCTTAGTTGGCGGTGGCTCCTACGAGCAGTACTTC.